This TCR beta chain was identified during a study of OX40 agonist ivuxolimab in advanced cancers. Whole-study results and caveats: At 0.1 to 3.0 mg/kg, clonal expansion of CD4+ and CD8+ blood T cells had occurred by week 6.

The CDR3 sequence is 13 residues long. With 7 bases clipped from V and 6 bases from J, the junction kept 8 bases outside the gene matches. Germline V gives CDR1 SQVTM, CDR2 ANQGSEA. The protocol was immunoSEQ multiplex PCR, while the TCRdb copy is restricted to in-frame clones and leaves out a portion. This table has around 40,000 clones, roughly 90% appearing once. At cycle 4 day 1, cycle 7 day 1, and baseline, blood was sampled. A word on this clone: Its antigen is currently unknown.

The V gene is TRBV29-1, the J gene TRBJ1-1; 10 bases fit TRBD1. The receptor's source is an adult with an advanced solid tumor such as melanoma, head and neck, liver or kidney cancer. The specimen comprised CD4+ or CD8+ T cells sorted from blood, sampled in a trial of the OX40 agonist ivuxolimab. CDR3 DNA sequence: TGCAGCGCTCCGGGACAGGGGATCCCTGAAGCTTTCTTT. Protein sequence: CSAPGQGIPEAFF. The full variable domain, completed using reference TRBV29-1 and TRBJ1-1, is SAVISQKPSRDICQRGTSLTIQCQVDSQVTMMFWYRQQPGQSLTLIATANQGSEATYESGFVIDKFPISRPNLTFSTLTVSNMSPEDSSIYLCSAPGQGIPEAFFGQGTRLTVV.